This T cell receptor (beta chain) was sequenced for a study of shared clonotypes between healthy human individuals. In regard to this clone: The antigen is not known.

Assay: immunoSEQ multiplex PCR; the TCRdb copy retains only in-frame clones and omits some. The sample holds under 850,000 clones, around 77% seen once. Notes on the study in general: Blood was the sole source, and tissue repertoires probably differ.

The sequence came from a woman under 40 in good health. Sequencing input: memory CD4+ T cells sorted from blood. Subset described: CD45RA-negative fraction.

The chain's CDR3 is CASSSRVDNYGYTF. Here the CDR3 DNA reads TGTGCCAGCAGCTCGAGGGTCGACAACTATGGCTACACCTTC. V and J are TRBV13 and TRBJ1-2; no firm D call. The V gene's germline CDR1 is PRHDT and CDR2 FYEKMQ (reference sequence). This CDR3 spans 14 amino acids. The V gene lost 4 bases and the J gene lost 2 bases, with 11 bases spanning the gap.